A selection of T cell receptor beta chains follows, all from one sample in a study of OX40 agonist ivuxolimab in advanced cancers. Profiling relied on immunoSEQ multiplex PCR, and the TCRdb table lists in-frame clones only, not all of them. Of some 43,000 clones detected, about 86% appear once; the ten largest clones hold 10% to 13%. The sequencing used CD4+ or CD8+ T cells sorted from blood, collected in a trial of the OX40 agonist ivuxolimab. The source of these receptors is an adult with an advanced solid tumor such as melanoma, head and neck, liver or kidney cancer. The CDR3 runs from the conserved cysteine through the conserved F or W. The D gene is left open where the match is weak. Where a row states a size, it is once, few, many or the class of an expanded clone; other rows omit it.

CDR3 protein	CDR3 DNA	clone size	D gene	V gene	J gene
CASSDREEGYGYTF	TGTGCCAGCTCAGACAGGGAAGAGGGCTATGGCTACACCTTC	NA	TRBD1	TRBV18	TRBJ1-2
CASSDRQGVADTQYF	TGTGCCAGCAGCGACCGACAGGGGGTGGCAGATACGCAGTATTTT	once	TRBD1	TRBV9	TRBJ2-3
CASSTPFTGANTGELFF	TGTGCCAGCAGCACTCCCTTCACGGGGGCGAACACCGGGGAGCTGTTTTTT	NA	NA	TRBV9	TRBJ2-2
CASRFREGPYEQFF	TGCGCCAGCAGGTTCCGGGAGGGCCCCTATGAGCAGTTCTTC	NA	TRBD2	TRBV5-1	TRBJ2-1
CASSQDLYIRRTDTQYF	TGCGCCAGCAGCCAAGATCTTTATATACGACGGACAGATACGCAGTATTTT	NA	NA	TRBV4-3	TRBJ2-3
CANRRGSSYNTEAFF	TGTGCCAACAGGCGGGGATCTTCGTATAACACTGAAGCTTTCTTT	NA	NA	TRBV9	TRBJ1-1
CASSVVGGGRTDTQYF	TGTGCCAGCAGCGTAGTAGGGGGCGGGAGGACAGATACGCAGTATTTT	NA	NA	TRBV9	TRBJ2-3
CASSQDPGALGNTIYF	TGCGCCAGCAGCCAAGATCCCGGGGCCTTAGGAAACACCATATATTTT	NA	NA	TRBV4-1	TRBJ1-3
CASTFSGDDEQYF	TGTGCCAGTACCTTTAGCGGGGACGACGAGCAGTACTTC	NA	TRBD2	TRBV19	TRBJ2-7
CASSLSPVYEQYF	TGTGCCAGCAGTTTATCGCCGGTCTACGAGCAGTACTTC	NA	NA	TRBV27	TRBJ2-7
CASSPDRGYTEAFF	TGCGCCAGCAGCCCGGACCGGGGATACACTGAAGCTTTCTTT	NA	NA	TRBV4-1	TRBJ1-1
CASSQDSRGGLGEKLFF	TGCGCCAGCAGCCAAGATTCTCGGGGGGGCTTAGGGGAAAAACTGTTTTTT	NA	NA	TRBV4-3	TRBJ1-4
CAWSSPGVRWNSPLHF	TGTGCCTGGAGTTCTCCAGGGGTCCGGTGGAATTCACCCCTCCACTTT	NA	NA	TRBV30	TRBJ1-6
CASSLGGGGLYNEQFF	TGTGCCAGCAGCCTAGGCGGCGGGGGGTTGTACAATGAGCAGTTCTTC	NA	TRBD2	TRBV7-3	TRBJ2-1
CASTPIYTEAFF	TGTGCCAGCACCCCAATCTACACTGAAGCTTTCTTT	NA	NA	TRBV13	TRBJ1-1
CASSHDHETQYF	TGTGCCAGCAGCCACGATCATGAGACCCAGTACTTC	NA	NA	TRBV4-2	TRBJ2-5
CASRGGDRGGNTIYF	TGTGCCAGCAGAGGGGGGGACCGTGGTGGAAACACCATATATTTT	NA	NA	TRBV27	TRBJ1-3
CASSQGGRAYEQYF	TGCGCCAGCAGCCAAGGAGGGAGAGCCTACGAGCAGTACTTC	NA	NA	TRBV4-3	TRBJ2-7
CASSLSLVAGLTATGELFF	TGTGCTAGCAGCTTAAGTTTAGTAGCGGGACTAACTGCCACCGGGGAGCTGTTTTTT	NA	TRBD2	TRBV7-7	TRBJ2-2
CASSPQGNTEAFF	TGTGCCAGCAGCCCGCAGGGGAACACTGAAGCTTTCTTT	NA	NA	TRBV9	TRBJ1-1